This T cell receptor beta chain was identified during a study of cytomegalovirus exposure and HLA in healthy donors. General study results and limits: Researchers catalogued 150 or so TCR beta chains as cytomegalovirus-associated. HLA alleles were associated with around 17,000 TCR beta sequences in a later analysis at 0.05 false discovery rate.

The table lists this clone with a count of one. The antigen remains unidentified. Germline CDR1 is KGHSH and CDR2 is LQKENI. This CDR3 comprises 15 residues. The V end was cut by 3 bases, the J end by 5 bases, with 16 bases between. When sampled, the donors appeared nominally healthy, though they likely had unrecorded immune exposures. PCR used 60 Vbeta primers and 13 Jbeta primers. In the authors' methods: Unique TCR beta chains totaled some 80 million in a later count, with 8.5 million to 12 million of them shared. Sequencing used immunoSEQ multiplex PCR; TCRdb keeps in-frame clones, though not all of them. The D gene and trimming were derived from the DNA, and the V and J assignments and clone size from that table. The sample shows about 180,000 clones, over 70% of them seen only once.

The sequenced sample was PBMCs. The source of this sequence is a man aged 40-50 years in good health and CMV-seronegative. The chain joins TRBV18 to TRBJ1-1; D unresolved. The CDR3 protein is CASSPPRASGTEAFF. CDR3 DNA sequence: TGTGCCAGCTCACCCCCCCGGGCCTCGGGGACTGAAGCTTTCTTT. The whole variable domain, filled in from reference TRBV18 and TRBJ1-1, reads NAGVMQNPRHLVRRRGQEARLRCSPMKGHSHVYWYRQLPEEGLKFMVYLQKENIIDESGMPKERFSAEFPKEGPSILRIQQVVRGDSAAYFCASSPPRASGTEAFFGQGTRLTVV.